The clone carrying this T cell receptor (beta chain) came up many times. This entry comes from a study of blood T cell repertoires in COVID-19. Study summary: From T cells, B-cell-depleted T cells, or PBMCs came the material, which was cDNA or gDNA.

Study processing details: Reference gene primer amplification gave nucleated cell count estimates. This table comes from immunoSEQ multiplex PCR, and its TCRdb copy is limited to in-frame clones, with some not included. Clonal size and the V and J genes are those of that table, whereas D and trimming came from the DNA. The data hold tens of thousands of clones, with 60% to 80% observed a single time. The CDR3 runs to 15 residues. Unmatched junction bases numbered 9, after V lost 6 bases and J lost 4 bases. Germline values: CDR1 MDHEN, CDR2 SYDVKM. This receptor was identified in a man between 70 and 80 years old with active or convalescent COVID-19. Sequencing input: peripheral blood. The chain employs TRBV28 and TRBJ1-3, with 7 bases identical to TRBD1. The CDR3 loop is CASRVQGSRGNTIYF. The CDR3 coding sequence is TGTGCCAGCAGAGTACAGGGGTCGAGGGGAAACACCATATATTTT.